This T cell receptor beta chain was captured by sequencing in a study of T cell repertoires in cytomegalovirus infection (dated by TCRdb to between 2018 and 2021). In terms of the full investigation: Alongside well-studied HLA-B-restricted epitopes, the peptide stimulations were aimed at recently identified HLA-C-restricted CMV epitopes, whose presentation resists viral immunomodulation. Because public TCR beta signatures pointed to carriage of CMV infection together with the matching HLA type, the HLA type of each donor mattered for the analysis. The paper's findings and limits, for the study overall: Cumulative frequency of public TCR beta family members discriminated carriers of CMV infection plus the relevant HLA type in this cohort and an independent 352-donor cohort. In the ex vivo response, HLA-C-restricted CMV-specific TCR beta clonotypes were dominant, and in two of eight donors the single most frequent clonotype came from this HLA-C-restricted group.

The sample's treatment or condition label, decoded: in vitro stimulation with specific CMV peptide epitopes to enrich CMV-specific T cells. The reads were generated on an Illumina HiSeq 1500. Through fastp at Q25 and MiXCR, TCRdb rebuilt clones from the public reads, retaining in-frame beta chains. Identical CDR3 proteins give one entry, which carries the most common genes and DNA. This sample gives some 500,000 distinct CDR3 sequences in total; about 33% of them show up just once. The ten largest clones represent 15% to 20% of the sample. This clonotype was picked up a small number of times. Its antigen target is currently unknown. No quality values exist for individual bases; no much larger clone is one base distant. The germline V gene sets CDR1 to WSHSY and CDR2 to SAAADI. Reading from cysteine to phenylalanine, the CDR3 counts 13 amino acids. Of all the DNA, just the CDR3 is kept, 39 bases in frame from base 1. V is cut by 5 bases and J by 0 bases, and the space between the germline ends is 5 bases.

Here the chain combines TRBV10-2 and TRBJ1-3, with the D gene uncertain. This receptor was identified in a human donor in good health (CMV status not recorded). Some clones in this sample may be carry-over from other donors' samples. This specimen consisted of cultured PBMCs, obtained from culture after CMV antigen stimulation. The CDR3 protein: CASSSTSGNTIYF. The bases are TGCGCCAGCAGTTCCACCTCTGGAAACACCATATATTTT.